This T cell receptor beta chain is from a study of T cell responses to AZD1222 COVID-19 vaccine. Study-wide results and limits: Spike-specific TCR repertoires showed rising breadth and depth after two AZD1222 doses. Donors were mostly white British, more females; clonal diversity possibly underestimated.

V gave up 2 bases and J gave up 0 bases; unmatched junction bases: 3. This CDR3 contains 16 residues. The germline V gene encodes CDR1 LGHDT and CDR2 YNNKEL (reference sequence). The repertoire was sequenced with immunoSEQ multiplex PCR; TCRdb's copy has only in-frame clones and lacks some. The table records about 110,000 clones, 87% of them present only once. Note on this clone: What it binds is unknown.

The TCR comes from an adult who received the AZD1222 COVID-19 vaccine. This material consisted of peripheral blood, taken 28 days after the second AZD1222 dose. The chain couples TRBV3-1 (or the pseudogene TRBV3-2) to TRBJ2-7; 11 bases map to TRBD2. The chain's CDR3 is CASSQKLAGVSYEQYF. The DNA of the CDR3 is TGTGCCAGCAGCCAAAAACTAGCGGGAGTCTCCTACGAGCAGTACTTC.